These T cell receptor beta chains were read from a single sample in a study of monozygotic twins with inflammatory bowel disease. TCRdb reprocessed the 5' RACE reads and keeps a single row for each CDR3 protein, giving no DNA. The repertoire table contains fewer than 450,000 distinct CDR3 sequences. The sequencing sample was made of blood. These receptors all come from a human donor with ulcerative colitis or Crohn's disease, or a healthy co-twin of an affected twin (not recorded which). CDR3s include the opening cysteine and the closing phenylalanine or tryptophan.

J	V	CDR3
TRBJ1-6	TRBV7-2	CASSRTGENSPLHF
TRBJ2-3	TRBV29-1	CSVDLAGGRDTQYF
TRBJ1-1	TRBV7-3	CASSAQGQGATEAFF
TRBJ1-3	TRBV5-1	CASSHDRGAGNTIYF
TRBJ2-7	TRBV13	CTSSLFLGTNSYEQYF
TRBJ1-2	TRBV6-1	CASSDGTGRQGNYGYTF
TRBJ2-5	TRBV12-3/TRBV12-4	CASSFTLAGKETQYF
TRBJ1-5	TRBV4-1	CASSRQGHQPQHF
TRBJ2-7	TRBV4-2	CASSQASYRPSDEQYF
TRBJ2-2	TRBV25-1	CATCRGSMGAQTGELFF
TRBJ2-3	TRBV3-1	CASSQAVTSIPDTQYF
TRBJ1-2	TRBV27	CASSPQGFYGYTF
TRBJ1-6	TRBV20-1	CSARPRRLDRESPLHF
TRBJ2-7	TRBV12-3/TRBV12-4	CASSRTGKAYEQYF
TRBJ1-2	TRBV5-1	CASGDRGYGYTF
TRBJ2-3	TRBV5-1	CASSWGGSTDTQYF
TRBJ1-1	TRBV29-1	CSVRNTENTEAFF
TRBJ2-5	TRBV1	CTSSPLASLEGSQETQYF
TRBJ2-7	TRBV29-1	CSVERGSSYEQYF
TRBJ1-4	TRBV20-1	CSALYGTNEKLFF
TRBJ2-5	TRBV12-3/TRBV12-4	CASSNRRAHGETQYF
TRBJ2-7	TRBV24-1	CATSTNSGTGRFEQYF
TRBJ2-7	TRBV6-5	CAVRSGARVQYF
TRBJ1-1	TRBV20-1	CSARDGRVYTEAFF
TRBJ2-1	TRBV18	CASSPRRLAGSSDEQFF
TRBJ2-1	TRBV5-5	CASSVAAGQGVNEQFF
TRBJ2-3	TRBV6-5	CASSYSGGTSSTDTQYF
TRBJ2-7	TRBV29-1	CSVGGQGIFYEQYF
TRBJ2-5	TRBV7-9	CASSQAPIQTQYF
TRBJ2-7	TRBV12-3/TRBV12-4	CASSLGPGDYEQYF
TRBJ1-2	TRBV5-1	CASTADGDYGYTF